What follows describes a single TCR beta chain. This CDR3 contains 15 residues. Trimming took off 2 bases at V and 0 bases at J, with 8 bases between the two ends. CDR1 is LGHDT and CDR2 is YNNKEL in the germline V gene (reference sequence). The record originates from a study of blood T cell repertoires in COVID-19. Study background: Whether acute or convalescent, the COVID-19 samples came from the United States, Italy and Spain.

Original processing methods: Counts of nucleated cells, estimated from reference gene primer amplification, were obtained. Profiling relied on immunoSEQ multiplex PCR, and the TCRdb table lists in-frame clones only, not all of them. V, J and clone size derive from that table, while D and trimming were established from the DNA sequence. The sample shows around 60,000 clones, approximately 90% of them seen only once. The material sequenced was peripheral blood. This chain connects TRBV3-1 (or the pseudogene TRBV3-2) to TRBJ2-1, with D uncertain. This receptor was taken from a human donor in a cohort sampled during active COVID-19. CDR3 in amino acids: CASSQLESSYNEQFF. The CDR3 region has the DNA TGTGCCAGCAGCCAACTTGAGAGCTCCTACAATGAGCAGTTCTTC.